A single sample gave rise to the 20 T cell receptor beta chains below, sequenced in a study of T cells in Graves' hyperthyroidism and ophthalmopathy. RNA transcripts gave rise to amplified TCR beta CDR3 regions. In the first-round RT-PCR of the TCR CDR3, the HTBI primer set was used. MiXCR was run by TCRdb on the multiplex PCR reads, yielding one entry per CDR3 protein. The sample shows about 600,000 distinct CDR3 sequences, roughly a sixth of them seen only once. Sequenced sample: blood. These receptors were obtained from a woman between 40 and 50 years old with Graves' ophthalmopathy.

The CDR3 region has the DNA TGTGCCAGCAGCCTACACGTCGGTGGGACTAGCCCGTATTTT. As protein: CASSLHVGGTSPYF. This sequence joins TRBV11-2 and TRBJ2-3, with 9 bases fitting TRBD2. V shed 5 bases and J 14 bases; nucleotides not matched to a gene: 14. CDR3 length: 14 residues. Germline CDR1 is SGHAT and CDR2 is FQNNGV.

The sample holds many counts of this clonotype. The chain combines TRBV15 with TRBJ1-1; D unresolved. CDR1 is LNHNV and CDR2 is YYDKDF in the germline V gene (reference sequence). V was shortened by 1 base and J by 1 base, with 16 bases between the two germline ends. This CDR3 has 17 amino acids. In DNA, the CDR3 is TGTGCCACCAGCAGAGCTCTGACCCTCACGGCGAACACTGAAGCTTTCTTT. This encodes CATSRALTLTANTEAFF.

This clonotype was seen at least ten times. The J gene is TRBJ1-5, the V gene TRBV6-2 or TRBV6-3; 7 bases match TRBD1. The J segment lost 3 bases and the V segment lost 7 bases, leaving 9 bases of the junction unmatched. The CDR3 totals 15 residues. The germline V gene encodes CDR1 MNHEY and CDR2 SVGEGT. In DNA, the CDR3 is TGTGCCAGCACCGGGGCAGGGGGAATCAATCAGCCCCAGCATTTT. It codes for CASTGAGGINQPQHF.

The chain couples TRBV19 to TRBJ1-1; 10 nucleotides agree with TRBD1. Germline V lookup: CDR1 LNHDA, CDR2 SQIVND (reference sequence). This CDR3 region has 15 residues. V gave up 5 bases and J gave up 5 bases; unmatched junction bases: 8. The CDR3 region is CASSEAGQGRTEAFF. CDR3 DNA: TGTGCCAGTAGTGAGGCGGGACAGGGGAGGACTGAAGCTTTCTTT.

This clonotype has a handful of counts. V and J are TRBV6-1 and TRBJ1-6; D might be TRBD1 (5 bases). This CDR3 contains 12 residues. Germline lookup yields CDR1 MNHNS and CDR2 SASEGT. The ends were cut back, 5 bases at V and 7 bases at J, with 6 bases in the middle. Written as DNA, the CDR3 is TGTGCCAGCAGTTGGGGGAATTCACCCCTCCACTTT. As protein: CASSWGNSPLHF.

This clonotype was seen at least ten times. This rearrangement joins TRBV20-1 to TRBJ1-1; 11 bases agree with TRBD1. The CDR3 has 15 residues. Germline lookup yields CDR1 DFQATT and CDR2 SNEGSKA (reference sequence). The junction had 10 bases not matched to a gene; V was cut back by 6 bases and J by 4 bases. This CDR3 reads CSARGDRGIGTEAFF. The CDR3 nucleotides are TGCAGTGCCAGGGGGGACAGGGGGATCGGCACTGAAGCTTTCTTT.

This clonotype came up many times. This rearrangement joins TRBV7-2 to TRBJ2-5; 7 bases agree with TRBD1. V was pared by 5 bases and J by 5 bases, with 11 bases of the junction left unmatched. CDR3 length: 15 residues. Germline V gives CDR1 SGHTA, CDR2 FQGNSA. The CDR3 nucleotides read TGTGCCAGCAGCAGCTACAGGGGTGCTGTTGAGACCCAGTACTTC. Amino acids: CASSSYRGAVETQYF.

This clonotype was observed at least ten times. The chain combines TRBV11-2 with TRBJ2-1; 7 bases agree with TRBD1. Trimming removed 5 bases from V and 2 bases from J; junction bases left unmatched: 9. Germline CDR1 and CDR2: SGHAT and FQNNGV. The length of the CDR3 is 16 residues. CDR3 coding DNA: TGTGCCAGCAGCCAACAGGGGTTGGGGGCCTACAATGAGCAGTTCTTC. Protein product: CASSQQGLGAYNEQFF.

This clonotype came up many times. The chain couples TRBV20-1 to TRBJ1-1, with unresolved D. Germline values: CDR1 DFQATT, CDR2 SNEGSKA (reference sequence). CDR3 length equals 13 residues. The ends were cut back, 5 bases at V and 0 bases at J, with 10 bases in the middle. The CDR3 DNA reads TGCAGTGCTTTGGCACCCGTGAACACTGAAGCTTTCTTT. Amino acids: CSALAPVNTEAFF.

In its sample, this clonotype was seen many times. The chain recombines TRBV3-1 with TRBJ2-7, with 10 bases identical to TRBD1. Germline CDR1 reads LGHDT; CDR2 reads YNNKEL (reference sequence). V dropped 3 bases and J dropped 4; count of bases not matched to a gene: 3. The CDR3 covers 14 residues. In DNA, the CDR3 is TGTGCCAGCAGCCACCGGGACAGGGGTTACGAGCAGTACTTC. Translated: CASSHRDRGYEQYF.

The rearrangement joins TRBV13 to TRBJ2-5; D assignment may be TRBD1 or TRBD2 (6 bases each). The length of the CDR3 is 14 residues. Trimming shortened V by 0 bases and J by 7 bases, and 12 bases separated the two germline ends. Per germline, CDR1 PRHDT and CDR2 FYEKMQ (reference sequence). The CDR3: CASSLGGGLVTQYF. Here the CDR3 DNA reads TGTGCCAGCAGCTTAGGAGGGGGGCTGGTGACCCAGTACTTC.

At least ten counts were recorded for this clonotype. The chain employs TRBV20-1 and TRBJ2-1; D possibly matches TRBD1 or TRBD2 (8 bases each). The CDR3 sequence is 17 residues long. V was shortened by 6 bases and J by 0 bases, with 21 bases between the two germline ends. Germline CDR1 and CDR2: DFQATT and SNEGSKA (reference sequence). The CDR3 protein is CSAPDRASGSSYNEQFF. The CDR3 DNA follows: TGCAGTGCCCCGGACAGGGCGAGCGGGAGCTCCTACAATGAGCAGTTCTTC.

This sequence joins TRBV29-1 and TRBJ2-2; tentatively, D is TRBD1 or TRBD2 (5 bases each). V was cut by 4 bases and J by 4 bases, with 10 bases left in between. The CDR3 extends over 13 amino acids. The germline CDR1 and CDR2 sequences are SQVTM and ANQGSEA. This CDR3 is CSVGGDGTGELFF. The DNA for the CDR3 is TGCAGCGTTGGAGGGGATGGCACCGGGGAGCTGTTTTTT.

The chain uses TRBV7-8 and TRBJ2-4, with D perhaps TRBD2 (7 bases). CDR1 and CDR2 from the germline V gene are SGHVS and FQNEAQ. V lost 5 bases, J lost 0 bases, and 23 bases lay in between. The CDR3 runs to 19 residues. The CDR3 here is CASSPRGRGEGIAKNIQYF. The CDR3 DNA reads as TGTGCCAGCAGCCCTAGGGGTAGGGGGGAGGGGATAGCCAAAAACATTCAGTACTTC.

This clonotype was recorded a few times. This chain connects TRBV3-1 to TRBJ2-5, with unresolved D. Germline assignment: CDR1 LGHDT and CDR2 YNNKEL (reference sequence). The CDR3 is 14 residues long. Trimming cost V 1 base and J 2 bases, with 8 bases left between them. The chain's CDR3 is CASSQADIQETQYF. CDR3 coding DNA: TGTGCCAGCAGCCAAGCAGATATACAAGAGACCCAGTACTTC.

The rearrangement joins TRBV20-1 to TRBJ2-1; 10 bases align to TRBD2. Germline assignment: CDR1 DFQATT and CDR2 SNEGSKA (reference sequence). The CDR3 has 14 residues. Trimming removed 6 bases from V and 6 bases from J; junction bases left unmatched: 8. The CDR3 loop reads CSARGAGGSNEQFF. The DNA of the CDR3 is TGCAGTGCAAGGGGAGCGGGAGGGAGCAATGAGCAGTTCTTC.

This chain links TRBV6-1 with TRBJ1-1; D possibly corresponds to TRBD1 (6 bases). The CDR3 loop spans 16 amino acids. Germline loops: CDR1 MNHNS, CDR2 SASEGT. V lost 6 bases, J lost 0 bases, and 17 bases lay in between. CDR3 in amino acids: CASSRVRGHLNTEAFF. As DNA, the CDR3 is TGTGCCAGCAGCCGAGTAAGGGGACATTTGAACACTGAAGCTTTCTTT.

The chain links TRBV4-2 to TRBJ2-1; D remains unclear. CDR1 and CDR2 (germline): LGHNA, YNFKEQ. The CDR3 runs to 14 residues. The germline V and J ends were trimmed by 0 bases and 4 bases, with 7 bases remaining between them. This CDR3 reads CASSQEERYNEQFF. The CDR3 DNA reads TGTGCCAGCAGCCAAGAAGAGCGATACAATGAGCAGTTCTTC.

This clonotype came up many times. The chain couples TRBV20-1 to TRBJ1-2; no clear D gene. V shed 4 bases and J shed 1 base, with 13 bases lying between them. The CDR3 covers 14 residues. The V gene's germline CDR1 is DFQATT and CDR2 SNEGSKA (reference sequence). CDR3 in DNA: TGCAGTGCTAAACTTGGCCACCTTAACTATGGCTACACCTTC. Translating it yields CSAKLGHLNYGYTF.

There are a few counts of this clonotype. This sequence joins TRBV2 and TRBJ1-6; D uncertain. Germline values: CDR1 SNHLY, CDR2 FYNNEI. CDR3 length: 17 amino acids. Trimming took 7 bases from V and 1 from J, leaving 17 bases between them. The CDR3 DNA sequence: TGTGCCAGCACCAAGCTAGTACAGCGATCCTATAATTCACCCCTCCACTTT. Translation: CASTKLVQRSYNSPLHF.